This passage covers 16 T cell receptor beta chains from one sample sequenced in a study of T cells in Graves' hyperthyroidism and ophthalmopathy. Amplification of TCR beta CDR3 regions used RNA as the template. A first-round RT-PCR of the TCR CDR3 used the HTBI primer set. TCRdb used MiXCR to reprocess the multiplex PCR reads, holding one entry per CDR3 protein. The sample lists some 300,000 distinct CDR3 sequences; less than 20% were seen once. What was sequenced was blood. The receptors were sampled from a man over 45 with Graves' ophthalmopathy.

The gene calls are TRBV28 and TRBJ2-6, with D perhaps TRBD2 (5 bases). Germline CDR1 MDHEN, CDR2 SYDVKM. Trimming removed 1 base from V and 2 bases from J, with 6 bases in between. The CDR3 sequence is 15 residues long. CDR3 nucleotide sequence: TGTGCCAGCAGTTTATCGAGGGCTGGGGCCAACGTCCTGACTTTC. It specifies CASSLSRAGANVLTF.

This clonotype was found a few times. The genes are TRBV5-6 and TRBJ2-7; D not resolved. CDR1 and CDR2 from the germline V gene are SGHDT and YYEEEE. The CDR3 has 14 amino acids. The V gene lost 4 bases and the J gene lost 3 bases, with 14 bases spanning the gap. The CDR3 protein is CASSRRAPRYEQYF. CDR3 nucleotides: TGTGCCAGCAGCCGACGGGCCCCTCGCTACGAGCAGTACTTC.

At least ten counts were recorded for this clonotype. This sequence joins TRBV7-2 and TRBJ2-1, with 7 bases fitting TRBD2. CDR1 and CDR2 from the germline V gene are SGHTA and FQGNSA. The CDR3 length is 14 residues. V lost 5 bases and J lost 4; bases outside the gene matches: 5. The CDR3 spells CASSRGVEYNEQFF. The CDR3 coding sequence is TGTGCCAGCAGCCGGGGGGTGGAATACAATGAGCAGTTCTTC.

On this clonotype: A read error may explain this, as a much larger clone is one base away. The chain is built from TRBV28 and TRBJ1-1; D ambiguous. The CDR3 has 14 amino acids. Germline V lookup: CDR1 MDHEN, CDR2 SYDVKM. Trimming left V 5 bases short and J 5 bases short, with 15 bases between. CDR3 protein: CASSLPGLGTEAFF. In DNA form, the CDR3 reads TGTGCCAGCAGTCTCCCCGGGCTGGGAACTGAAGCTTTCTTT. Drawing the rest from reference TRBV28 and TRBJ1-1, the complete variable domain is DVKVTQSSRYLVKRTGEKVFLECVQDMDHENMFWYRQDPGLGLRLIYFSYDVKMKEKGDIPEGYSVSREKKERFSLILESASTNQTSMYLCASSLPGLGTEAFFGQGTRLTVV.

Only a few counts were recorded for this clonotype. The rearrangement joins TRBV4-1 to TRBJ1-2; D is perhaps TRBD1 (6 bases). The CDR3 has 15 residues. The V gene lost 2 bases and the J gene lost 4 bases, with 14 bases spanning the gap. Germline lookup yields CDR1 MGHRA and CDR2 YSYEKL. CDR3 protein: CASSQSRGGSYGYTF. CDR3 sequence (DNA): TGCGCCAGCAGCCAATCAAGGGGGGGATCCTATGGCTACACCTTC.

This clonotype was detected many times. The J gene is TRBJ2-7, the V gene TRBV18, with a weak D call TRBD1 (7 bases). Germline V gene sequence: CDR1 KGHSH, CDR2 LQKENI. V was clipped by 6 bases and J by 4 bases, with 13 bases between them. The CDR3 is 13 amino acids. The CDR3 protein is CASSKGAGYEQYF. DNA for the CDR3: TGTGCCAGCTCCAAGGGGGCGGGGTACGAGCAGTACTTC. The full variable domain, its missing parts supplied by reference TRBV18 and TRBJ2-7, is NAGVMQNPRHLVRRRGQEARLRCSPMKGHSHVYWYRQLPEEGLKFMVYLQKENIIDESGMPKERFSAEFPKEGPSILRIQQVVRGDSAAYFCASSKGAGYEQYFGPGTRLTVT.

The chain has TRBV13 and TRBJ2-2, with a possible D match to TRBD2 (6 bases). The germline gives CDR1 PRHDT, CDR2 FYEKMQ (reference sequence). Trimming cost V 5 bases and J 4 bases, with 14 bases left between them. The CDR3 loop spans 15 amino acids. DNA of the CDR3: TGTGCCAGCAGCCCCCGGGGCGGGGTCACCGGGGAGCTGTTTTTT. Its translation is CASSPRGGVTGELFF. The whole variable domain, remainder taken from reference TRBV13 and TRBJ2-2, is AAGVIQSPRHLIKEKRETATLKCYPIPRHDTVYWYQQGPGQDPQFLISFYEKMQSDKGSIPDRFSAQQFSDYHSELNMSSLELGDSALYFCASSPRGGVTGELFFGEGSRLTVL.

The chain combines TRBV27 with TRBJ2-7, with D possibly called TRBD1 or TRBD2 (5 bases each). Trimming removed 8 bases at V and 2 bases at J, with 16 bases between. The germline gives CDR1 MNHEY, CDR2 SMNVEV (reference sequence). CDR3 length equals 14 residues. In DNA, the CDR3 is TGTGCCAGCGGGGGACGGGCTCTCCCCTACGAGCAGTACTTC. Amino acid sequence: CASGGRALPYEQYF.

This clonotype occurred a few times. This sequence joins TRBV6-1 and TRBJ1-4; possible D gene TRBD1, 6 bases. V lost 8 bases and J 6 bases, leaving 10 bases between the germline ends. Per germline, CDR1 MNHNS and CDR2 SASEGT. The CDR3 spans 12 residues. The CDR3 region is CASLSGDEKLFF. Written as DNA, the CDR3 is TGTGCCAGCCTGTCAGGGGATGAAAAACTGTTTTTT.

The chain carries TRBV27 and TRBJ2-2; TRBD2 agrees at 11 bases. In germline, CDR1 is MNHEY, CDR2 SMNVEV (reference sequence). The CDR3 has 17 residues. The ends lost 4 bases at V and 7 bases at J; junction bases unmatched: 11. CDR3 residues: CASSWITSGSSVGELFF. The CDR3, as DNA: TGTGCCAGCAGTTGGATAACTAGCGGGAGTTCGGTCGGGGAGCTGTTTTTT.

This clonotype appeared a few times. The V and J genes are TRBV9 and TRBJ2-5; 7 bases fit TRBD1. Germline V lookup: CDR1 SGDLS, CDR2 YYNGEE. Unmatched junction bases numbered 10, after V lost 0 bases and J lost 5 bases. The CDR3 length is 16 residues. The CDR3 loop reads CASSVGIATRGETQYF. The CDR3 DNA sequence: TGTGCCAGCAGCGTAGGGATAGCTACCAGGGGGGAGACCCAGTACTTC.

This chain uses TRBV6-1 with TRBJ1-5; 8 positions match TRBD1. The ends lost 6 bases at V and 7 bases at J; junction bases unmatched: 8. Germline V gene lookup returns CDR1 MNHNS and CDR2 SASEGT. The CDR3 covers 14 residues. The chain's CDR3 is CASRGTGQGQPQHF. CDR3 DNA: TGTGCCAGCAGGGGGACAGGTCAAGGGCAGCCCCAGCATTTT.

There are many counts of this clonotype. The chain has TRBV12-3 or TRBV12-4 and TRBJ2-7; D might be TRBD2 (6 bases). V lost 5 bases, J lost 6 bases, and 17 bases lay in between. CDR3 size: 14 residues. CDR3 sequence reads: CASSPRGGISEQYF. For the CDR3, the DNA is TGTGCCAGCAGTCCCCGCGGCGGGATAAGCGAGCAGTACTTC.

This clonotype was counted at least ten times. This chain uses TRBV6-1 with TRBJ1-1; maybe TRBD1 (5 bases). The CDR3 has 14 amino acids. V dropped 3 bases and J dropped 1 base, with 9 bases sitting between them. Germline V CDR1 and CDR2: MNHNS, SASEGT. CDR3 sequence: CASSDWGENTEAFF. The DNA for the CDR3 is TGTGCCAGCAGTGACTGGGGCGAGAACACTGAAGCTTTCTTT.

The chain joins TRBV5-4 to TRBJ2-1; TRBD1 or TRBD2 may be the D gene (6 bases each). Trimming took 4 bases from V and 0 from J, leaving 14 bases between them. The CDR3 spans 16 residues. Germline V lookup: CDR1 SGHNT, CDR2 YYREEE (reference sequence). CDR3 region: CASSPPGANSYNEQFF. In nucleotides, the CDR3 is TGTGCCAGCAGCCCCCCGGGGGCCAACTCCTACAATGAGCAGTTCTTC.

The gene calls are TRBV29-1 and TRBJ2-5, with 7 positions matching TRBD1. CDR1 SQVTM and CDR2 ANQGSEA come from the germline V gene. The CDR3 has 12 amino acids. V dropped 5 bases and J dropped 4; count of bases not matched to a gene: 4. CDR3 bases: TGCAGCGTTCTTCGGACAGGAGAGACCCAGTACTTC. It encodes CSVLRTGETQYF.